This T cell receptor beta chain was found in a study of cytomegalovirus exposure and HLA in healthy donors. Vbeta (60) and Jbeta (13) primers were used in the PCR. Using immunoSEQ multiplex PCR, the repertoire was profiled, and TCRdb retains in-frame clones only, with some absent. Among about 250,000 clones listed, roughly 73% were seen once. V shed 1 base and J shed 5 bases, with 11 bases lying between them. CDR3 length: 14 amino acids. Germline V gene lookup returns CDR1 MNHNS and CDR2 SASEGT. As for this clone: As yet, its antigen is unknown.

Overall study findings and caveats: Accurate prediction of HLA-A and HLA-B alleles (for most subjects) was reportedly achieved from TCR beta sequences. CMV serostatus alone was available as immune exposure information. Investigators reported under 200 TCR beta chains as tied to cytomegalovirus.

The sequence was obtained from a boy between 10 and 17 years old in good health and CMV-seronegative. Source material: PBMCs. V usage is TRBV6-1 and J usage is TRBJ1-2; no firm D call. CDR3 bases: TGTGCCAGCAGTGAAGGCTTAATGAGGTATGGCTACACCTTC. Translation: CASSEGLMRYGYTF.